This T cell receptor (beta chain) was captured by sequencing in a study of CD8+ T cells in alopecia areata. Study details: Administration of oral tofacitinib to treated patients was at 5 to 10 mg twice daily. Study results and limitations: Lesional tissue from the scalp (especially in alopecia totalis/universalis) showed higher clonality than normal scalp.

Described treatment: oral pan-JAK inhibitor, 5-10 mg twice daily. Those with alopecia areata gave lesional scalp punch biopsies and peripheral blood. Following RNA extraction, reverse transcription yielded cDNA that acted as the sequencing template. TCRdb keeps only in-frame clones here, not all; method: immunoSEQ multiplex PCR. The table shows roughly 180,000 clones, with 45% to 65% occurring only once. This clone occurred once. Its antigen is unknown. The sequence came from a human donor with alopecia areata. The sample here was CD4+ T cells sorted from blood, taken at week 4, from a patient treated with tofacitinib.

The CDR3 nucleotides read TGTGCCTGGAAGGGACAGGAGGATTCACCCCTCCACTTT. Translating it yields CAWKGQEDSPLHF. The chain has TRBV30 and TRBJ1-6; 8 positions agree with TRBD1. CDR3 length: 13 residues. V shed 4 bases, J shed 8 bases, and the junction held 4 bases outside the gene matches. Per the germline V gene, CDR1 is GTSNPN and CDR2 is SVGIG (reference sequence).